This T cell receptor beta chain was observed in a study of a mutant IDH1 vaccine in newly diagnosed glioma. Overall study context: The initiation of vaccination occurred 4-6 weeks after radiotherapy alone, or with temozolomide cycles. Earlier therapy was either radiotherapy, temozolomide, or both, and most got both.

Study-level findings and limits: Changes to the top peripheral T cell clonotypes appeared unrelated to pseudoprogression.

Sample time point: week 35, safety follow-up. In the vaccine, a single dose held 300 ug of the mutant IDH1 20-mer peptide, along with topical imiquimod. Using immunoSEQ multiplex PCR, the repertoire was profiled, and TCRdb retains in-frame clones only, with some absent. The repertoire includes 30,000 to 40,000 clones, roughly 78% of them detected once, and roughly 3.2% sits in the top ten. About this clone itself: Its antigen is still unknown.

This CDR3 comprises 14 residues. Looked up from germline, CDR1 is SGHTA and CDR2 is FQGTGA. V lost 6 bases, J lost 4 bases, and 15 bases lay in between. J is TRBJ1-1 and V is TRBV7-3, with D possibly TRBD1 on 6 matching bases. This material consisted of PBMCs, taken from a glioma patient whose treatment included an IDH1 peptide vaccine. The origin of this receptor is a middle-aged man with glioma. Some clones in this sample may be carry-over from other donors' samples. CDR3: CASSFTGKITEAFF. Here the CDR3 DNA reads TGTGCCAGCAGTTTCACAGGGAAGATCACTGAAGCTTTCTTT.